Listed here are 17 T cell receptor beta chains from one sample, sequenced in a study of spatial heterogeneity in lung cancer. As for time point: sample taken at primary tumor resection. The authors sequenced whole RNA from tumor, nontumor lung or frozen PBMC without sorting. TCRdb passed the 5' RACE reads through MiXCR, listing each CDR3 protein once. This sample has about 10,000 distinct CDR3 sequences, with around 3.5% found just once. The specimen was PBMCs, collected at surgery. Source of these receptors: a female donor with early-stage non-small cell lung cancer.

This clonotype was seen at least ten times. In a library made to pick up alpha chains, this beta chain is a stray read with a size that means little. The genes are TRBV11-2 and TRBJ2-1; TRBD1 matches at 8 bases. CDR1 and CDR2 (germline): SGHAT, FQNNGV. V lost 5 bases, J lost 9 bases, and 9 bases stayed unmatched. The CDR3 runs to 14 residues. In DNA, the CDR3 is TGTGCCAGCAGCCAGGACAGGGTGGTTGGTGAGCAGTTCTTC. Its translation is CASSQDRVVGEQFF. The whole variable domain, remainder taken from reference TRBV11-2 and TRBJ2-1, is EAGVAQSPRYKIIEKRQSVAFWCNPISGHATLYWYQQILGQGPKLLIQFQNNGVVDDSQLPKDRFSAERLKGVDSTLKIQPAKLEDSAVYLCASSQDRVVGEQFFGPGTRLTVL.

This clonotype was recorded at least ten times. In a library made to pick up alpha chains, this beta chain is a stray read with a size that means little. The rearrangement links TRBV3-1 to TRBJ2-2; 12 bases map to TRBD2. Unmatched junction bases numbered 7, after V lost 4 bases and J lost 7 bases. The V gene's germline CDR1 is LGHDT and CDR2 YNNKEL (reference sequence). CDR3 length: 16 amino acids. CDR3 in DNA: TGTGCCAGCAGCCCGACTAGCGGGAGCTTTGTCGGGGAGCTGTTTTTT. Amino acid sequence: CASSPTSGSFVGELFF.

This clonotype was seen many times. This beta chain came through as a stray read in a library set up for alpha chains, and its size says little. The chain is built from TRBV20-1 and TRBJ1-6; D may be TRBD1 (5 bases). Trimming removed 6 bases from V and 1 base from J, with 13 bases in between. The CDR3 runs 15 residues. The germline V gene encodes CDR1 DFQATT and CDR2 SNEGSKA (reference sequence). Here the CDR3 reads CSAKPGRSYNSPLHF. CDR3 nucleotides: TGCAGTGCAAAACCGGGGCGGTCCTATAATTCACCCCTCCACTTT.

This clonotype was detected many times. Because this beta chain is a stray read in a library intended to capture alpha chains, its abundance should not be given much weight. The CDR3 reads CASSSLSGGGTDTQYF. CDR3 bases: TGTGCCAGCAGTTCTCTTTCTGGGGGAGGGACAGATACGCAGTATTTT. The rearrangement uses TRBV6-6 and TRBJ2-3; 7 positions match TRBD2. The CDR3 loop spans 16 amino acids. Germline CDR1 is MNHNY and CDR2 is SVGAGI (reference sequence). V gave up 4 bases and J gave up 3 bases; unmatched junction bases: 10.

This clonotype was counted many times. This beta chain represents an off-target read in a library built for alpha chains; its size is of limited meaning. The V gene is TRBV7-9, the J gene TRBJ1-2; 8 positions match TRBD1. This CDR3 has 17 amino acids. The germline V gene encodes CDR1 SEHNR and CDR2 FQNEAQ (reference sequence). Trimming removed 0 bases from V and 6 bases from J; junction bases left unmatched: 12. CDR3 DNA sequence: TGTGCCAGCAGCTTAGCTCATTTCCGACAGGGGACGGATGGCTACACCTTC. Residues: CASSLAHFRQGTDGYTF.

The sample holds many counts of this clonotype. As an off-target read in a library built for alpha chains, this beta chain has a frequency of little significance. The chain has TRBV20-1 and TRBJ2-3; possibly TRBD1 for D (5 bases). There are 15 residues in the CDR3. The V gene's germline CDR1 is DFQATT and CDR2 SNEGSKA (reference sequence). Trimming took off 3 bases at V and 2 bases at J, with 15 bases between the two ends. CDR3 nucleotide sequence: TGCAGTGCTAGCCCCCAGGGTGAACCCACAGATACGCAGTATTTT. It codes for CSASPQGEPTDTQYF.

This clonotype was observed many times. This beta chain is off target for a library built for alpha chains, so its abundance means little. The chain links TRBV7-2 to TRBJ2-7, with D possibly being TRBD2 (5 bases). There are 15 residues in the CDR3. Germline V gene data show CDR1 as SGHTA and CDR2 as FQGNSA. The V end was cut by 1 base, the J end by 5 bases, with 15 bases between. The CDR3 spells CASSLVPGIRNEQYF. CDR3 coding DNA: TGTGCCAGCAGCTTAGTTCCGGGAATAAGGAACGAGCAGTACTTC.

This clonotype was found many times. This beta chain slipped into a library made for alpha chains as a stray read, so its size is not meaningful. V gene TRBV20-1 combines with J gene TRBJ2-7; D is undetermined. The germline V and J ends were trimmed by 2 bases and 0 bases, with 8 bases remaining between them. CDR3 length: 13 amino acids. Germline V gives CDR1 DFQATT, CDR2 SNEGSKA (reference sequence). The CDR3 DNA reads as TGCAGTGCTAGACCCGGTCCCTCCTACGAGCAGTACTTC. It yields the protein CSARPGPSYEQYF.

This clonotype was seen ten or more times. This beta chain slipped into a library made for alpha chains as a stray read, so its size is not meaningful. The rearrangement links TRBV2 to TRBJ2-1; the D is unclear. The V end lost 2 bases, the J end lost 5 bases, and 4 bases lay between the germline ends. Germline CDR1 SNHLY, CDR2 FYNNEI. There are 12 residues in the CDR3. DNA for the CDR3: TGTGCCAGCAGTGAACGGGACAATGAGCAGTTCTTC. Residues: CASSERDNEQFF.

This clonotype has just a few counts. This beta chain was picked up by a library intended for alpha chains and is off target, so its count carries little meaning. The chain has TRBV12-3 or TRBV12-4 and TRBJ2-7, with D unclear. The CDR3 runs 14 residues. V gave up 6 bases and J gave up 3 bases, with 15 bases separating them. For the CDR3, the DNA is TGTGCCAGCAGCCGACCCGGGCCTGTCTACGAGCAGTACTTC. It yields the protein CASSRPGPVYEQYF.

This clonotype was recorded many times. This beta chain was picked up by a library intended for alpha chains and is off target, so its count carries little meaning. The V call is TRBV3-1, the J call TRBJ1-1, with D tentatively TRBD1 (5 bases). With 2 bases removed from V and 1 base from J, the gap between germline ends came to 8 bases. CDR3 length: 14 residues. The germline V gene encodes CDR1 LGHDT and CDR2 YNNKEL (reference sequence). The CDR3 here is CASSQTDRNTEAFF. DNA for the CDR3: TGTGCCAGCAGCCAAACAGACAGGAACACTGAAGCTTTCTTT.

There are many counts of this clonotype. This beta chain represents an off-target read in a library built for alpha chains; its size is of limited meaning. The chain has TRBV10-3 and TRBJ2-3, with 7 bases that match TRBD1. The CDR3 is 17 amino acids. The V gene end was trimmed by 0 bases and the J gene end by 0 bases; junction bases not matched to a gene: 6. Germline-derived CDR1 and CDR2 are ENHRY and SYGVKD. The CDR3 DNA reads as TGTGCCATCAGTGAGTCGAGGGGGCCAGGGAGCACAGATACGCAGTATTTT. It yields the protein CAISESRGPGSTDTQYF.

Many counts were recorded for this clonotype. As an off-target read in a library built for alpha chains, this beta chain has a frequency of little significance. This chain links TRBV7-2 with TRBJ2-5; D unresolved. V was shortened by 4 bases and J by 7 bases, with 13 bases between the two germline ends. Germline V gene data show CDR1 as SGHTA and CDR2 as FQGNSA. This CDR3 region has 13 residues. This CDR3 is CASSSGRRGTQYF. The CDR3 DNA follows: TGTGCCAGCAGCTCCGGTCGTCGCGGGACCCAGTACTTC.

Many counts were recorded for this clonotype. A library prepared for alpha chains yielded this beta chain as an off-target read; its size is of little meaning. The J gene is TRBJ2-2, the V gene TRBV12-3 or TRBV12-4; TRBD2 matches at 16 bases. After removal of 5 bases from V and 17 bases from J, the junction contained 11 bases not matched to a gene. The length of the CDR3 is 15 residues. CDR3 residues: CASSASGTSGRAPFF. The CDR3 nucleotides read TGTGCCAGCAGTGCATCCGGGACTAGCGGGAGGGCCCCCTTTTTT.

This clonotype has a handful of counts. This beta chain appears as a stray read in a library generated for alpha chains; its size is not informative. The chain couples TRBV11-2 to TRBJ2-3, with 10 bases matching TRBD2. Germline assignment: CDR1 SGHAT and CDR2 FQNNGV. V lost 5 bases and J lost 6; bases outside the gene matches: 5. CDR3 size: 14 residues. The CDR3 loop is CASSLAGAKDTQYF. CDR3 bases: TGTGCCAGCAGCCTAGCGGGAGCAAAGGATACGCAGTATTTT.

In its sample, this clonotype was seen many times. With the library built for alpha chains, this beta chain is off target and its frequency is not meaningful. This rearrangement joins TRBV2 to TRBJ2-1, with D uncertain. V lost 3 bases to trimming and J lost 6 bases, with 9 bases between them. The CDR3 runs 13 residues. The germline gives CDR1 SNHLY, CDR2 FYNNEI. The CDR3 reads CASSERPSNEQFF. The CDR3 DNA is TGTGCCAGCAGTGAGAGGCCGAGCAATGAGCAGTTCTTC.

This clonotype was counted many times. This beta chain lies outside the target of a library built for alpha chains; its clone size means little. The V and J genes are TRBV5-6 and TRBJ1-2; D not resolved. V lost 4 bases, J lost 4 bases, and 14 bases lay in between. Germline lookup yields CDR1 SGHDT and CDR2 YYEEEE. This CDR3 spans 14 amino acids. The DNA for the CDR3 is TGTGCCAGCAGCATCGAGACTGGCCTCTATGGCTACACCTTC. It encodes CASSIETGLYGYTF.